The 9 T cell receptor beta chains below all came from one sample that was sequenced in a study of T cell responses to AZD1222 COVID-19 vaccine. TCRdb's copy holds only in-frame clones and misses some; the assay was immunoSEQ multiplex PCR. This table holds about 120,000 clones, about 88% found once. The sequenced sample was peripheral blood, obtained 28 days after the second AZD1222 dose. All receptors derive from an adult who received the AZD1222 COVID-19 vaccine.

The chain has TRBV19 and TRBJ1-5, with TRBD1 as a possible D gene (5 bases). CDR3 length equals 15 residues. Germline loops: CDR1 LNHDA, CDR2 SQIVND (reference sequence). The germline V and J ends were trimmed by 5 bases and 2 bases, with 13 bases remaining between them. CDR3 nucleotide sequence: TGTGCCAGTAGTTTAGGACAATACGGCAATCAGCCCCAGCATTTT. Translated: CASSLGQYGNQPQHF. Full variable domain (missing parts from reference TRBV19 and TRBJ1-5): DGGITQSPKYLFRKEGQNVTLSCEQNLNHDAMYWYRQDPGQGLRLIYYSQIVNDFQKGDIAEGYSVSREKKESFPLTVTSAQKNPTAFYLCASSLGQYGNQPQHFGDGTRLSIL.

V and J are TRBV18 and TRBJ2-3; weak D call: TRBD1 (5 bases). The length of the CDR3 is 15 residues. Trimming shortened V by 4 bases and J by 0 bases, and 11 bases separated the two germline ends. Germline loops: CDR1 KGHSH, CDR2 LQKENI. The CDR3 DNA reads TGTGCCAGCTCACAACCCAGACAGAGCACAGATACGCAGTATTTT. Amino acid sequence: CASSQPRQSTDTQYF.

The CDR3 loop is CAISESGTGGIGNTIYF. CDR3 nucleotides: TGTGCCATCAGTGAGTCGGGGACAGGGGGTATTGGAAACACCATATATTTT. V gene TRBV10-3 combines with J gene TRBJ1-3; 11 positions agree with TRBD1. Per germline, CDR1 ENHRY and CDR2 SYGVKD. V shed 0 bases and J 3 bases; nucleotides not matched to a gene: 4. The CDR3 loop spans 17 amino acids.

The CDR3 bases are TGCAGCGTTGAACACGGGCAGGGTATTGGCTACACCTTC. Protein product: CSVEHGQGIGYTF. The V call is TRBV29-1, the J call TRBJ1-2; D is possibly TRBD1 (5 bases). V gave up 2 bases and J gave up 7 bases, with 14 bases separating them. This CDR3 comprises 13 residues. The germline V gene has CDR1 SQVTM and CDR2 ANQGSEA.

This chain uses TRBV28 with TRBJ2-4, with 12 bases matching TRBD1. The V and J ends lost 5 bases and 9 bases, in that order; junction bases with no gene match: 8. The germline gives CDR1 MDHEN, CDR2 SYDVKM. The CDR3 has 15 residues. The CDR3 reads CASSIGTGGWGIQYF. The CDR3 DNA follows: TGTGCCAGCAGTATCGGGACAGGGGGCTGGGGCATTCAGTACTTC.

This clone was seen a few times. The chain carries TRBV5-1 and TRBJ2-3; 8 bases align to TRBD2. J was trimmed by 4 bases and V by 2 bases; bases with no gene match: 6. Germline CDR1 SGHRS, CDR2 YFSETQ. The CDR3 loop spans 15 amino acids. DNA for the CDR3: TGCGCCAGCAGCTTCACTAGCGGATCGTCAGATACGCAGTATTTT. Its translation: CASSFTSGSSDTQYF.

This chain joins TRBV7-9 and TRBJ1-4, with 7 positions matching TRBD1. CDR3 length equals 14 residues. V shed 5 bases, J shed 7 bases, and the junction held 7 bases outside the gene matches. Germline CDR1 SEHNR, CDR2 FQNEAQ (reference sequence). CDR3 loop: CASSTDRRGEKLFF. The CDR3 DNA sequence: TGTGCCAGCAGCACGGACAGGCGCGGTGAAAAACTGTTTTTT.

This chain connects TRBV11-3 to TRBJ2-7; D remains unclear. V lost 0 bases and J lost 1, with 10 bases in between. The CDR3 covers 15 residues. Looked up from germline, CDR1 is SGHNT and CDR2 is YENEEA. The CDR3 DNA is TGTGCCAGCAGCTTAGATGGGCAGGAATCCTACGAGCAGTACTTC. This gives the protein CASSLDGQESYEQYF.

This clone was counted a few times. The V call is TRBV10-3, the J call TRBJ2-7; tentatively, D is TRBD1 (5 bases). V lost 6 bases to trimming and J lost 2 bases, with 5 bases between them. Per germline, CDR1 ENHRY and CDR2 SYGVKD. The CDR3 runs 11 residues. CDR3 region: CAIRDTYEQYF. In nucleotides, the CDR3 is TGTGCCATCAGGGACACCTACGAGCAGTACTTC.